One and the same sample provided the 23 T cell receptor beta chains below, sequenced in a study of blood T cell repertoires in COVID-19. The table came from immunoSEQ multiplex PCR; TCRdb's copy has only in-frame clones and leaves some out. The table shows about 40,000 clones, with around four fifths occurring only once. What was sequenced was peripheral blood. All receptors derive from a man in his forties or fifties with active COVID-19.

J is TRBJ2-7 and V is TRBV10-3, with D perhaps TRBD2 (5 bases). The CDR3 is 11 residues long. Germline lookup yields CDR1 ENHRY and CDR2 SYGVKD. Trimming removed 10 bases from V and 3 bases from J, with 10 bases in between. The CDR3 is CATYAGYEQYF. Written as DNA, the CDR3 is TGTGCCACCTACGCGGGCTACGAGCAGTACTTC.

The chain uses TRBV5-1 and TRBJ1-5; 7 nucleotides match TRBD1. Per the germline V gene, CDR1 is SGHRS and CDR2 is YFSETQ. CDR3 size: 14 residues. After removal of 4 bases from V and 4 bases from J, the junction contained 5 bases not matched to a gene. The CDR3 protein is CASSMTGPNQPQHF. DNA of the CDR3: TGCGCCAGCAGCATGACAGGGCCTAATCAGCCCCAGCATTTT.

The rearrangement links TRBV7-9 to TRBJ1-1, with D possibly TRBD1 on 5 matching bases. CDR1 SEHNR and CDR2 FQNEAQ come from the germline V gene (reference sequence). The CDR3 is made up of 13 amino acids. V was shortened by 3 bases and J by 8 bases, with 13 bases between the two germline ends. The CDR3 nucleotides read TGTGCCAGCAGCTTCGACGGACACCCGGAAGCTTTCTTT. Its translation is CASSFDGHPEAFF.

The chain employs TRBV25-1 and TRBJ1-5, with 7 bases lining up with TRBD1. CDR1 MGHDK and CDR2 SYGVNS come from the germline V gene. The junction had 7 bases not matched to a gene; V was cut back by 7 bases and J by 7 bases. The CDR3 is 13 amino acids. DNA of the CDR3: TGTGCCAGCAATGGAGGGGGCGGGCAGCCCCAGCATTTT. The encoded protein is CASNGGGGQPQHF.

This chain joins TRBV6-5 and TRBJ1-2; D not resolved. The CDR3 is made up of 13 amino acids. Germline V lookup: CDR1 MNHEY, CDR2 SVGAGI. Trimming shortened V by 6 bases and J by 2 bases, and 10 bases separated the two germline ends. CDR3 in DNA: TGTGCCAGCAGCCGACGGGGAAACTATGGCTACACCTTC. Translated, it gives CASSRRGNYGYTF.

The rearrangement links TRBV6-5 to TRBJ1-5, with a possible D match to TRBD1 (6 bases). Trimming shortened V by 4 bases and J by 11 bases, and 21 bases separated the two germline ends. Germline loops: CDR1 MNHEY, CDR2 SVGAGI. The CDR3 length is 15 residues. CDR3 amino acids: CASSSARGRAGAQHF. CDR3 sequence (DNA): TGTGCCAGCAGTTCAGCTCGAGGTCGGGCAGGGGCCCAGCATTTT.

The chain joins TRBV7-2 to TRBJ2-7; no definite D call. In germline, CDR1 is SGHTA, CDR2 FQGNSA. With 3 bases removed from V and 2 bases from J, the gap between germline ends came to 8 bases. The CDR3 contains 13 residues. CDR3: CASSFRRAYEQYF. For the CDR3, the DNA is TGTGCCAGCAGCTTCCGACGGGCCTACGAGCAGTACTTC.

CDR3 residues: CASSGGYGNEKLFF. The CDR3 DNA reads TGTGCCAGTTCAGGGGGCTATGGTAATGAAAAACTGTTTTTT. The V call is TRBV6-5, the J call TRBJ1-4, with 8 bases matching TRBD1. The CDR3 has 14 residues. Trimming at V came to 9 bases and at J to 4 bases, leaving 7 bases not matched to a gene. The germline CDR1 and CDR2 sequences are MNHEY and SVGAGI.

CDR3 sequence: CASSLVHDTQYF. For the CDR3, the DNA is TGTGCCAGCAGCTTAGTTCATGATACGCAGTATTTT. This chain joins TRBV7-9 and TRBJ2-3, with no clear D. The CDR3 is 12 residues long. The germline V gene encodes CDR1 SEHNR and CDR2 FQNEAQ (reference sequence). V gave up 1 base and J gave up 6 bases, with 5 bases separating them.

J is TRBJ1-1 and V is TRBV28; 7 positions agree with TRBD1. Per the germline V gene, CDR1 is MDHEN and CDR2 is SYDVKM. CDR3 size: 12 residues. The J segment lost 10 bases and the V segment lost 7 bases, leaving 9 bases of the junction unmatched. The CDR3 DNA reads TGTGCCAGCACCCCCAGACAGGGTATAGCTTTCTTT. Amino acid sequence: CASTPRQGIAFF.

The rearrangement joins TRBV5-1 to TRBJ2-7; tentatively, D is TRBD2 (5 bases). CDR1 is SGHRS, CDR2 YFSETQ, per germline. V was trimmed by 0 bases and J by 4 bases, leaving 8 bases between them. The CDR3 sequence is 13 residues long. The chain's CDR3 is CASSLAGEYEQYF. The CDR3 bases are TGCGCCAGCAGCTTGGCCGGGGAGTACGAGCAGTACTTC.

This chain connects TRBV7-2 to TRBJ2-5; possibly TRBD2 for D (6 bases). Per the germline V gene, CDR1 is SGHTA and CDR2 is FQGNSA. The V gene lost 1 base and the J gene lost 4 bases, with 7 bases spanning the gap. This CDR3 contains 13 residues. The CDR3 loop reads CASSLGRGETQYF. DNA for the CDR3: TGTGCCAGCAGCTTAGGGAGGGGAGAGACCCAGTACTTC.

The chain joins TRBV25-1 to TRBJ1-5; no firm D call. Germline V gene lookup returns CDR1 MGHDK and CDR2 SYGVNS. Trimming took 4 bases from V and 6 from J, leaving 7 bases between them. This CDR3 contains 12 residues. CDR3 in amino acids: CASSGPGQPQHF. CDR3 coding DNA: TGTGCCAGCAGTGGCCCCGGTCAGCCCCAGCATTTT.

The gene calls are TRBV18 and TRBJ2-7, with D unclear. The CDR3 runs to 13 residues. Germline V CDR1 and CDR2: KGHSH, LQKENI. The V end lost 1 base, the J end lost 3 bases, and 7 bases lay between the germline ends. The CDR3 sequence is CASSPLGFYEQYF. CDR3 in DNA: TGTGCCAGCTCACCACTTGGCTTCTACGAGCAGTACTTC.

The rearrangement joins TRBV9 to TRBJ2-1; no firm D call. The CDR3 contains 14 residues. With 0 bases removed from V and 4 bases from J, the gap between germline ends came to 8 bases. Per germline, CDR1 SGDLS and CDR2 YYNGEE. CDR3 loop: CASSVELTYNEQFF. DNA of the CDR3: TGTGCCAGCAGCGTAGAACTAACTTACAATGAGCAGTTCTTC. The variable domain in full, completed from reference TRBV9 and TRBJ2-1, reads DSGVTQTPKHLITATGQRVTLRCSPRSGDLSVYWYQQSLDQGLQFLIQYYNGEERAKGNILERFSAQQFPDLHSELNLSSLELGDSALYFCASSVELTYNEQFFGPGTRLTVL.

This chain connects TRBV5-1 to TRBJ2-2, with 14 bases matching TRBD2. Germline CDR1 is SGHRS and CDR2 is YFSETQ. With 3 bases clipped from V and 2 bases from J, the junction kept 6 bases outside the gene matches. CDR3 length equals 18 residues. CDR3 DNA sequence: TGCGCCAGCAGCTGGGGACTAGCGGGGGCCTTAAACACCGGGGAGCTGTTTTTT. Translation gives CASSWGLAGALNTGELFF.

The rearrangement links TRBV6-1 to TRBJ2-4; 11 bases are shared with TRBD2. The CDR3 is 14 residues long. V gave up 4 bases and J gave up 6 bases; unmatched junction bases: 2. Looked up from germline, CDR1 is MNHNS and CDR2 is SASEGT. DNA of the CDR3: TGTGCCAGCAGTGTAGCGGGGGGGCCAAACATTCAGTACTTC. Its protein is CASSVAGGPNIQYF.

CDR3 sequence (DNA): TGTGCCAGCAGTGGGGCCCGACAGGGGGATGGCTACACCTTC. Amino acids: CASSGARQGDGYTF. V gene TRBV2 combines with J gene TRBJ1-2; TRBD1 aligns across 9 bases. This CDR3 is 14 amino acids long. Per germline, CDR1 SNHLY and CDR2 FYNNEI. Trimming at V came to 4 bases and at J to 6 bases, leaving 6 bases not matched to a gene.

The V gene is TRBV29-1, the J gene TRBJ1-2; D gene uncertain. CDR3 length: 11 amino acids. Deletions cut 6 bases from V and 6 bases from J, with 11 bases between. Germline lookup yields CDR1 SQVTM and CDR2 ANQGSEA. The CDR3 loop is CSVVWRDGYTF. CDR3 coding DNA: TGCAGCGTGGTTTGGAGGGATGGCTACACCTTC.

Points on this clone: Compared with germline, one end of the junction differs, possibly owing to a read error. The chain couples TRBV7-2 to TRBJ2-7, with 10 nucleotides matching TRBD2. CDR1 and CDR2 (germline): SGHTA, FQGNSA. The CDR3 sequence is 14 residues long. In nucleotides, the CDR3 is TGTGCCAGCATCCCCCAGTCCCTAGCGGGAGTGCTCAGCTTC. Its translation is CASIPQSLAGVLSF.

The J gene is TRBJ2-5, the V gene TRBV5-4; 14 bases are shared with TRBD2. This CDR3 contains 18 residues. CDR1 SGHNT and CDR2 YYREEE come from the germline V gene (reference sequence). V shed 0 bases, J shed 5 bases, and the junction held 9 bases outside the gene matches. The CDR3, as DNA: TGTGCCAGCAGCTTGGAAGGACTAGCGGGAGGTGAGGGGGAGACCCAGTACTTC. This encodes CASSLEGLAGGEGETQYF.

The chain combines TRBV13 with TRBJ2-5; 10 positions agree with TRBD2. Trimming removed 8 bases from V and 1 base from J; junction bases left unmatched: 7. This CDR3 spans 15 amino acids. The V gene's germline CDR1 is PRHDT and CDR2 FYEKMQ (reference sequence). CDR3 protein: CASDKRGGIQETQYF. As DNA, the CDR3 is TGTGCCAGCGATAAGCGGGGGGGTATCCAAGAGACCCAGTACTTC. Complete variable domain (other parts from reference TRBV13 and TRBJ2-5): AAGVIQSPRHLIKEKRETATLKCYPIPRHDTVYWYQQGPGQDPQFLISFYEKMQSDKGSIPDRFSAQQFSDYHSELNMSSLELGDSALYFCASDKRGGIQETQYFGPGTRLLVL.

The chain carries TRBV4-1 and TRBJ1-5, with a possible D match to TRBD1 (5 bases). V lost 0 bases to trimming and J lost 5 bases, with 8 bases between them. Germline V gene sequence: CDR1 MGHRA, CDR2 YSYEKL. The CDR3 is made up of 14 amino acids. The CDR3 loop reads CASSQDEGDQPQHF. In DNA form, the CDR3 reads TGCGCCAGCAGCCAAGATGAAGGGGATCAGCCCCAGCATTTT.